The sequence of this TCR beta chain was determined in a study of blood T cell repertoires in COVID-19. Study at large: Nucleic acid was either cDNA or gDNA, and it came from T cells, B-cell-depleted T cells, or PBMCs.

The CDR3 has 14 amino acids. Between the trimmed V and J ends, which lost 3 bases and 1 base, there was a span of 9 bases. The germline gives CDR1 SEHNR, CDR2 FQNEAQ (reference sequence). Authors' analysis steps: Researchers report that nucleated cell counts were estimated from reference gene primer amplification. Clones were sequenced by immunoSEQ multiplex PCR, and TCRdb holds only the in-frame ones, with some missing. V, J and clone size are taken as reported in that table, and D and trimming were inferred from the DNA itself. The table shows 40,000 to 50,000 clones, with roughly 80% occurring only once.

The source of this sequence is a woman in her 70s with acute or convalescent COVID-19. The chain links TRBV7-9 to TRBJ1-1, with D maybe TRBD1 (5 bases). The sequenced sample was peripheral blood. The CDR3 spells CASSLWGRNTEAFF. CDR3 bases: TGTGCCAGCAGCTTGTGGGGCCGGAACACTGAAGCTTTCTTT.